This T cell receptor (beta chain) derives from a study of T cells after yellow fever vaccination. To note about this clonotype: Its antigen remains unidentified.

General study points: The booster response re-showed most primary clones: roughly 97% CD4, over 80% CD8. Relatively few clonotypes were ones that appeared in both CD4 and CD8 compartments.

V lost 2 bases to trimming and J lost 3 bases, with 11 bases between them. This CDR3 has 15 amino acids. The germline gives CDR1 SGHVS, CDR2 FNYEAQ. For TCR, cDNA came from 5'RACE template switching, which added a universal primer site and UMIs. MiXCR, applied by TCRdb to the 5' RACE reads, yields one record per CDR3 protein. Of 550,000 or so distinct CDR3 sequences listed, less than 20% are singletons. This TCR came from a man aged 25 to 45 who received the YFV17D yellow fever vaccine. The chain carries TRBV7-6 and TRBJ1-3; TRBD1 is a possible D gene (5 bases). Sequences were derived from PBMCs, sampled 15 days after the yellow fever booster vaccination. CDR3 residues: CASSLSTVFGNTIYF. CDR3 DNA sequence: TGTGCCAGCAGCTTATCGACAGTATTTGGAAACACCATATATTTT.